The entry below gives a single T cell receptor beta chain sequence along with its context. What it binds is unknown. The ends lost 0 bases at V and 1 base at J; junction bases unmatched: 4. This CDR3 has 16 residues. Per the germline V gene, CDR1 is SGHRS and CDR2 is YFSETQ. This specimen belongs to a study of vaccination effects on CD4 cells after COVID-19. Sequencing used immunoSEQ multiplex PCR; TCRdb keeps in-frame clones, though not all of them. The sample consists of around 46,000 clones, over 60% of them appearing once. Isolating CD4+ T cells followed 9 to 11 days of culture. Every participant took two doses of the BNT162b2 or mRNA-1273 vaccine. Days 3 and 7 were when half the medium was replaced with IL-2 medium.

The chain recombines TRBV5-1 with TRBJ2-3; 8 bases are a match to TRBD2. Here the sequenced sample was CD4+ T cells from PBMCs cultured without peptide, taken after COVID-19 vaccination. The TCR sequence derives from a human donor who received a COVID-19 vaccine. CDR3 in amino acids: CASSLVISGGTDTQYF. CDR3 DNA sequence: TGCGCCAGCAGCTTGGTTATTAGCGGGGGCACAGATACGCAGTATTTT.